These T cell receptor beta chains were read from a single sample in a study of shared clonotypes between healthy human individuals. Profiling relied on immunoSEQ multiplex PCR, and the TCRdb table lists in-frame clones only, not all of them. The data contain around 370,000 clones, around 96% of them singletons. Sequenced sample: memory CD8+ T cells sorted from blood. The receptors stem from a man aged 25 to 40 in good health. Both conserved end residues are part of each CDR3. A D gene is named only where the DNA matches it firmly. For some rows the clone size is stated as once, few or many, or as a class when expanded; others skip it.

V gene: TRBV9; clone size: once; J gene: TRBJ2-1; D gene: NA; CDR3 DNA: TGTGCCAGCAGCGTAGGCAACTCGGTCCCCTACAATGAGCAGTTCTTC; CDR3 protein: CASSVGNSVPYNEQFF
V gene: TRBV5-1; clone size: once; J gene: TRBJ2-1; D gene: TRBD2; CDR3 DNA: TGCGCCAGCAGCTTGGAGAGCGGGAGGGTGGATGAGCAGTTCTTC; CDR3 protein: CASSLESGRVDEQFF
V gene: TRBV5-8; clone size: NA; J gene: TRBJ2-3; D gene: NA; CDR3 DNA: TGTGCCAGCAGCTTGGCGGTGAAAAGCGGAACAGATACGCAGTATTTT; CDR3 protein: CASSLAVKSGTDTQYF
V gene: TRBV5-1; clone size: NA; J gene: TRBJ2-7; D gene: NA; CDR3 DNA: TGCGCCAGCAGCCTCCCTAGCTACGAGCAGTACTTC; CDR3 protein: CASSLPSYEQYF
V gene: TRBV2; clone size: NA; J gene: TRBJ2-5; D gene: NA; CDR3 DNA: TGTGCCAGCTTATTTGGAGTCACGGATGGGGAGACCCAGTACTTC; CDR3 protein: CASLFGVTDGETQYF
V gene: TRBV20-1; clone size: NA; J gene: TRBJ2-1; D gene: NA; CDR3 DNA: TGCACCGGAAGGAGAGGCAGTGAGCAGTTCTTC; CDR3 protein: CTGRRGSEQFF
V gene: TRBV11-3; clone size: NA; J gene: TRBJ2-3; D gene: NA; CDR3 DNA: TGTGCCAGCAGCTTAGATGCGTCAAGGACGCAGTATTTT; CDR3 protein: CASSLDASRTQYF
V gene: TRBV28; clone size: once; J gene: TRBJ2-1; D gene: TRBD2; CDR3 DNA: TGTGCCAGCAGTCACCGGACTAGCGGGAGGGACAATGAGCAGTTCTTC; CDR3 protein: CASSHRTSGRDNEQFF
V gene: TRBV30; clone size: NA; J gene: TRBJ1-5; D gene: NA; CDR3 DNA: TGTGCCTGGAGTAGCACTCGCCTAGGCAATCAGCCCCAGCATTTT; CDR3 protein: CAWSSTRLGNQPQHF
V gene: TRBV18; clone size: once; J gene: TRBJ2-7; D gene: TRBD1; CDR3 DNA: TGTGCCAGCTCACCCCCCGGACAGGGGTCCTACGAGCAGTACTTC; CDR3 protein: CASSPPGQGSYEQYF
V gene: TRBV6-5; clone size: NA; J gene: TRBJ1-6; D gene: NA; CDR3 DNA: TGTGCCAGCAGTTACGGGGGGGCAGGGAATTCACCCCTCCACTTT; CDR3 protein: CASSYGGAGNSPLHF
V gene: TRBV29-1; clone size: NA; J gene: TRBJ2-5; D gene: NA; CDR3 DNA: TGCAGCGTTGACGGGCAGGGGTTAGAGACCCAGTACTTC; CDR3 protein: CSVDGQGLETQYF
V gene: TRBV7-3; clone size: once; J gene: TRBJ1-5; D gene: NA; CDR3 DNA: TGTCCCAAAAAACACCCGGCAGGGTCGAGGTCAGTACAGCCCCAGCATTTT; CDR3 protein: CPKKHPAGSRSVQPQHF
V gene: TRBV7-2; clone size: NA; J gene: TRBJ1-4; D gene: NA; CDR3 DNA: TGTGCCAGCAGCTTACACGGGGAAAAACTGTTTTTT; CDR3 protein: CASSLHGEKLFF
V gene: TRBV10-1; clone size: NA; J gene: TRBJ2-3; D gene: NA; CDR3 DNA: TGCGCCAGCAGTGAGAGGAGTACGGGCACAGATACGCAGTATTTT; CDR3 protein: CASSERSTGTDTQYF
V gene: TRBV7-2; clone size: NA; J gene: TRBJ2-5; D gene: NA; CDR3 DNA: TGTGCCAGCAGCTTAGGGTTAGCGTACGGGACCCAGTACTTC; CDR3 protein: CASSLGLAYGTQYF
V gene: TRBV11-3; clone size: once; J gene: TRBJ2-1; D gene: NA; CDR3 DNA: TGTGCCAGCAGCTTAGGGACTACCTCCTACAATGAGCAGTTCTTC; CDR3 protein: CASSLGTTSYNEQFF
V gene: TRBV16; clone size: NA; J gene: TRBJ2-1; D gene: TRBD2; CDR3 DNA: TGTGCCAGCAGCCAACGGGCATCTAGCGGGGTCAATGAGCAGTTCTTC; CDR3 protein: CASSQRASSGVNEQFF
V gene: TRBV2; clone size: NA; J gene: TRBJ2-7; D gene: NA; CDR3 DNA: TGTGCCAGCAGTGACCCCGGCGAGCAGTACTTC; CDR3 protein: CASSDPGEQYF
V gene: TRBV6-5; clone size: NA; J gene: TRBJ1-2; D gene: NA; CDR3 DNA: TGTGCCAGCAGTTACCTCGGACGGACTTATGGCTACACCTTC; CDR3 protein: CASSYLGRTYGYTF
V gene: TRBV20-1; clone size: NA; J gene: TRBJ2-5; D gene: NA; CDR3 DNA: TGCAGTGCGATGAGGCAAGAGACCCAGTACTTC; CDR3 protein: CSAMRQETQYF
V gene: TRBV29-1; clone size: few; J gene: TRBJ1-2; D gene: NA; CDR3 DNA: TGCAGCGTTACGGGGGAACCCGGCTATGGCTACACCTTC; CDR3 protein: CSVTGEPGYGYTF
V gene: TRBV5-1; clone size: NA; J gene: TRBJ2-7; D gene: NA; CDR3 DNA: TGCGCCAGCAGCCCGGTTGGGACCGCCACCTACGAGCAGTACTTC; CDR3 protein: CASSPVGTATYEQYF
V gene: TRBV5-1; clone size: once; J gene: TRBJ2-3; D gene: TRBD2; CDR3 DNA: TGCGCCAGCAGCCCCATGGCACTAGCGGGAGGGGCAGATACGCAGTATTTT; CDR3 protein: CASSPMALAGGADTQYF
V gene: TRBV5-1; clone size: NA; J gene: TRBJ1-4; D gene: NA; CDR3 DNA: TGCGCCAGCAGCCTTACCCCTCGGGGTACTAATGAAAAACTGTTTTTT; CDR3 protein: CASSLTPRGTNEKLFF
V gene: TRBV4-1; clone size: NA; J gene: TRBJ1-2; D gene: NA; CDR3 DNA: TGCGCCAGCAGCCAAGTACTGAGCCCTAACTATGGCTACACCTTC; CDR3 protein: CASSQVLSPNYGYTF
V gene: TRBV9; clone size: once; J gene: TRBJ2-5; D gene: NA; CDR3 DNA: TGTGCCAGCAGCGGACGGGGACAAGAGACCCAGTACTTC; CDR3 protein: CASSGRGQETQYF
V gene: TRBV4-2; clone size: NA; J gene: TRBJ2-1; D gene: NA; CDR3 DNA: TGTGCCAGCAGCCAAGAACGTACCCAGTCCTACAATGAGCAGTTCTTC; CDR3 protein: CASSQERTQSYNEQFF